The 21 T cell receptor beta chains listed next were all sequenced from one sample in a study of CXCR3-negative and CXCR3-positive naive CD8 T cells. Study observations and caveats: CXCR3-negative naive cells had less hydrophobic TRB CDR3s than did CXCR3-positive naive cells.

UMI-labeled 5' RACE TRB cDNA libraries were prepared from the cells. TCRdb re-analyzed the 5' RACE reads; it lists each CDR3 protein once, without DNA. This repertoire includes tens of thousands of distinct CDR3 sequences. Antigens for these TCRs are unknown. The specimen was naive CXCR3+ CD8+ T cells from blood. Sample subset: CD45RO-CCR7+CD27+CD95- naive CD8+ T cells expressing CXCR3 (TNR3+). The receptors derive from a human donor in good health. Some clones in this sample may be carry-over from other donors' samples.

The chain joins TRBV6-6 to TRBJ2-7; TCRdb reports TRBD1, a call that lacks DNA to check it against. There are 14 residues in the CDR3. From germline, CDR1 is MNHNY and CDR2 SVGAGI (reference sequence). The CDR3: CASSYEQGVYEQYF.

The CDR3 reads CASSQSQGWRVYEQYF. The rearrangement links TRBV23-1 to TRBJ2-7; the TCRdb call, TRBD2, lacks DNA for checking. TRBV23-1 is filed as an ORF, its function uncertain. This CDR3 has 16 residues.

V is TRBV28 and J is TRBJ1-5; the D gene TCRdb calls, TRBD1, cannot be checked with no DNA. This CDR3 spans 15 amino acids. Per germline, CDR1 MDHEN and CDR2 SYDVKM. The CDR3 region is CASSFSDRGDQPQHF. Together with reference TRBV28 and TRBJ1-5, the CDR3 gives the full variable domain: DVKVTQSSRYLVKRTGEKVFLECVQDMDHENMFWYRQDPGLGLRLIYFSYDVKMKEKGDIPEGYSVSREKKERFSLILESASTNQTSMYLCASSFSDRGDQPQHFGDGTRLSIL.

This chain uses TRBV29-1 with TRBJ2-7; the TCRdb D gene call, TRBD2, has no DNA to confirm it. The V gene's germline CDR1 is SQVTM and CDR2 ANQGSEA. This CDR3 is built from 16 residues. CDR3 region: CSASGTSGGASYEQYF.

J is TRBJ1-2 and V is TRBV5-6; TCRdb's D gene call, TRBD1, goes unchecked for lack of DNA. Germline V lookup: CDR1 SGHDT, CDR2 YYEEEE. The CDR3 sequence is 13 residues long. Here the CDR3 reads CASSPDRYYGYTF.

The V gene is TRBV28, the J gene TRBJ2-2; the TCRdb D gene call, TRBD1, has no DNA to confirm it. The CDR3 extends over 14 amino acids. The V gene's germline CDR1 is MDHEN and CDR2 SYDVKM. The CDR3 reads CASTGQGDTGELFF.

This chain connects TRBV29-1 to TRBJ2-7; TCRdb's D call, TRBD1, is unchecked because there is no DNA. Germline CDR1 and CDR2: SQVTM and ANQGSEA. This CDR3 region has 16 residues. The CDR3 here is CSVEGTGTGSSYEQYF.

The chain carries TRBV9 and TRBJ2-5; checking the TCRdb D call of TRBD2 is not possible without DNA. The CDR3 is 17 amino acids. Per the germline V gene, CDR1 is SGDLS and CDR2 is YYNGEE. This chain's CDR3 is CASNLGATSGALETQYF.

This rearrangement joins TRBV12-3 or TRBV12-4 to TRBJ2-1; TCRdb selects TRBD2, and the lack of DNA leaves this call unchecked. The length of the CDR3 is 11 residues. CDR3 in amino acids: CASSYGTRLFF.

This chain joins TRBV29-1 and TRBJ2-2; TCRdb's assignment of TRBD2 cannot be checked, as there is no DNA. Per the germline V gene, CDR1 is SQVTM and CDR2 is ANQGSEA. The CDR3 is 12 amino acids. CDR3 amino acids: CSVGGVGGELFF.

This chain joins TRBV6-2 or TRBV6-3 and TRBJ1-1. The CDR3 runs to 16 residues. Germline assignment: CDR1 MNHEY and CDR2 SVGEGT. CDR3 amino acids: CASSLLLGRSNTEAFF.

The genes are TRBV20-1 and TRBJ2-1; as DNA is missing, the TRBD2 call by TCRdb cannot be tested. This CDR3 is built from 15 residues. The germline gives CDR1 DFQATT, CDR2 SNEGSKA (reference sequence). CDR3 protein: CSAAAPGRVYNEQFF.

The chain links TRBV2 to TRBJ2-5. CDR1 and CDR2 from the germline V gene are SNHLY and FYNNEI. The CDR3 length is 12 residues. The CDR3 spells CASSEYLETQYF.

The chain recombines TRBV28 with TRBJ1-5. The germline V gene has CDR1 MDHEN and CDR2 SYDVKM. The CDR3 extends over 13 amino acids. This CDR3 reads CASSWGGDLPQHF.

The CDR3 region is CASSHRTGNEQFF. The chain couples TRBV4-1 to TRBJ2-1. Germline V gene sequence: CDR1 MGHRA, CDR2 YSYEKL. The CDR3 loop spans 13 amino acids.

The genes are TRBV28 and TRBJ2-7. This CDR3 contains 13 residues. Germline CDR1 reads MDHEN; CDR2 reads SYDVKM. CDR3 region: CASDTGSSYEQYF.

The chain combines TRBV28 with TRBJ2-7. The CDR3 spans 16 residues. The germline CDR1 and CDR2 sequences are MDHEN and SYDVKM. This CDR3 is CASSLGWGWNSYEQYF. Together with reference TRBV28 and TRBJ2-7, the CDR3 gives the full variable domain: DVKVTQSSRYLVKRTGEKVFLECVQDMDHENMFWYRQDPGLGLRLIYFSYDVKMKEKGDIPEGYSVSREKKERFSLILESASTNQTSMYLCASSLGWGWNSYEQYFGPGTRLTVT.

The chain combines TRBV28 with TRBJ1-1. From germline, CDR1 is MDHEN and CDR2 SYDVKM. There are 19 residues in the CDR3. The CDR3 here is CASSFLLGSPLGPDTEAFF.

The V and J genes are TRBV28 and TRBJ2-7; TCRdb selects TRBD2, and the lack of DNA leaves this call unchecked. CDR1 and CDR2 from the germline V gene are MDHEN and SYDVKM. This CDR3 contains 14 residues. This CDR3 reads CASLGEGGTYEQYF.

The genes are TRBV14 and TRBJ2-3; absent DNA, TCRdb's TRBD1 call cannot be checked. Germline loops: CDR1 SGHDN, CDR2 FVKESK. The length of the CDR3 is 11 residues. The CDR3 sequence: CASSGGTGVYF.

This chain uses TRBV5-1 with TRBJ2-7. The germline V gene has CDR1 SGHRS and CDR2 YFSETQ. CDR3 length equals 11 residues. The chain's CDR3 is CASGRTGEQYF.